These T cell receptor beta chains were read from a single sample in a study of blood T cell repertoires in COVID-19. TCRdb's copy holds only in-frame clones and misses some; the assay was immunoSEQ multiplex PCR. The sample lists a few hundred thousand clones, around 90% occurring once. Sequenced material: PBMCs or T cells enriched from blood (not recorded which). These receptors originate from a woman aged 18-30 years with acute COVID-19. CDR3s include the opening cysteine and the closing phenylalanine or tryptophan. Each record gives: CDR3 length, V gene, J gene, CDR3 protein.

14,TRBV7-2,TRBJ2-2,CASSTRQAGGELFF
15,TRBV19,TRBJ2-7,CASSPTLQGGYEQYF
14,TRBV28,TRBJ2-7,CASSFRDKTYEQYF
13,TRBV15,TRBJ1-3,CATSRGGEHTIYF
13,TRBV5-4,TRBJ2-3,CASRVQATDTQYF
15,TRBV5-1,TRBJ1-5,CASSFYHGTSQPQHF
13,TRBV19,TRBJ2-5,CASSIQGRETQYF
14,TRBV5-4,TRBJ1-2,CASSLARGSYGYTF
13,TRBV3-1/TRBV3-2,TRBJ2-7,CASSQNRGREQYF
15,TRBV6-2/TRBV6-3,TRBJ1-5,CASSPGQGVTQPQHF
17,TRBV9,TRBJ2-5,CASSVATGREAWETQYF
16,TRBV5-1,TRBJ2-2,CASSLAPGLDTGELFF
17,TRBV30,TRBJ2-5,CAPGGGLAGLMQETQYF
13,TRBV30,TRBJ1-2,CAWSVQGGYGYTF
16,TRBV19,TRBJ2-2,CASTPLWGANTGELFF
14,TRBV29-1,TRBJ1-1,CSVDRTGGNTEAFF
12,TRBV28,TRBJ1-2,CASSLRGYGYTF
14,TRBV28,TRBJ2-7,CASSLFDRTYEQYF
15,TRBV28,TRBJ1-4,CASSTQGARREKLFF
14,TRBV28,TRBJ1-1,CASSLPRYRGDAFF
14,TRBV3-1/TRBV3-2,TRBJ1-5,CASSHGVENQPQHF
16,TRBV2,TRBJ2-3,CASSDALASLTDTQYF
14,TRBV28,TRBJ1-1,CASSFPDRATEAFF
15,TRBV19,TRBJ2-1,CASSEGQTSYNEQFF
14,TRBV10-1,TRBJ1-1,CASSLQGSFTEAFF
14,TRBV18,TRBJ1-1,CASSATGGYTEAFF
15,TRBV18,TRBJ2-1,CASSPSWGLGNEQFF
12,TRBV15,TRBJ1-6,CATSRAQSPLHF
16,TRBV5-6,TRBJ1-3,CASSLGYGGPGNTIYF
15,TRBV14,TRBJ1-3,CASSHRVLLGNTIYF
15,TRBV5-4,TRBJ2-7,CASSGGQGARYEQYF
16,TRBV4-2,TRBJ2-7,CASSQDGTSAGYEQYF
15,TRBV18,TRBJ1-3,CASSPSRGPGNTIYF
15,TRBV19,TRBJ1-5,CASSIIQGANQPQHF
13,TRBV29-1,TRBJ2-1,CSVAPSPHNEQFF
14,TRBV2,TRBJ1-1,CASSVQGGDTEAFF
14,TRBV28,TRBJ1-2,CASSFTRANYGYTF
14,TRBV19,TRBJ1-1,CASSLGQGGTEAFF
20,TRBV3-1/TRBV3-2,TRBJ2-1,CASSQDLSSAFSAYYNEQFF
16,TRBV5-1,TRBJ2-5,CASSLNAGGSEETQYF
15,TRBV29-1,TRBJ1-1,CSVEVPGHMNTEAFF
14,TRBV27,TRBJ1-2,CASSLGRGLNGYTF
13,TRBV11-2,TRBJ1-2,CASSLGQNYGYTF
15,TRBV28,TRBJ2-7,CASSPRGFSSYEQYF
16,TRBV5-1,TRBJ1-2,CASSFDRTGGDSGYTF
14,TRBV5-1,TRBJ1-2,CASSWGQANYGYTF
16,TRBV7-9,TRBJ2-1,CASSLAAGGGYNEQFF
14,TRBV9,TRBJ2-7,CASSPRGGTYEQYF
15,TRBV11-3,TRBJ2-1,CASSLGPGASNEQFF
17,TRBV2,TRBJ1-3,CARGGLDKTFSGNTIYF
19,TRBV9,TRBJ2-2,CASSVGLEGGTFFTGELFF
15,TRBV3-1/TRBV3-2,TRBJ1-2,CASSQDAQGRGGYTF
16,TRBV4-2,TRBJ2-7,CASSQDSQRGFREQYF
17,TRBV4-1,TRBJ2-7,CASSQGRRDRVTYEQYF
16,TRBV19,TRBJ2-3,CASKDRPGQGGDTQYF
15,TRBV5-1,TRBJ1-1,CASSLEAGLYTEAFF
17,TRBV3-1/TRBV3-2,TRBJ2-2,CASSQGRQGSGTGELFF
11,TRBV29-1,TRBJ1-1,CSVEDYPEAFF
13,TRBV23-1,TRBJ1-5,CASTRTGNQPQHF
15,TRBV24-1,TRBJ1-5,CATSDSGGTNQPQHF